This TCR beta chain was recorded in a study of blood T cell repertoires in COVID-19. The repertoire was sequenced with immunoSEQ multiplex PCR; TCRdb's copy has only in-frame clones and lacks some. The sample lists about 320,000 clones, around 90% occurring once. The CDR3 consists of 16 residues. V dropped 4 bases and J dropped 5; count of bases not matched to a gene: 5. Per the germline V gene, CDR1 is SGHTA and CDR2 is FQGNSA. The TCR comes from a man between 60 and 75 years old who had recovered from COVID-19. Sequencing was done on a sample of PBMCs or T cells enriched from blood (not recorded which). The chain is built from TRBV7-2 and TRBJ2-2, with 12 bases fitting TRBD2. CDR3 nucleotide sequence: TGTGCCAGCAGCTCAGCCCTAGCGGGAGGGACCGGGGAGCTGTTTTTT. It codes for CASSSALAGGTGELFF.